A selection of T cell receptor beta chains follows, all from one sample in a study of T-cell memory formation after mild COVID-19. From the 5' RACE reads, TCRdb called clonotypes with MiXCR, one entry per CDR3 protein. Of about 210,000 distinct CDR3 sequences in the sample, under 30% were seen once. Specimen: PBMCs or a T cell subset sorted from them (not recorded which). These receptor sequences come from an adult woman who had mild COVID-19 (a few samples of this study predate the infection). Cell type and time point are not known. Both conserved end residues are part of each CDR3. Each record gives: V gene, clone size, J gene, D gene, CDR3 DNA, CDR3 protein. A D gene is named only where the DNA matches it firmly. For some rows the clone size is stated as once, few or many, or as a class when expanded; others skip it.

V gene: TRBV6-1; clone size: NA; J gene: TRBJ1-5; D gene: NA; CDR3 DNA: TGTGCCAGCAGTGAAGCAAAGGGGCATCAGCCCCAGCATTTT; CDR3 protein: CASSEAKGHQPQHF
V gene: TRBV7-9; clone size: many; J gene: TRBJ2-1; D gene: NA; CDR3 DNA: TGTGCCAGCAGCTTAGTGGATGAGCAGTTCTTC; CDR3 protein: CASSLVDEQFF
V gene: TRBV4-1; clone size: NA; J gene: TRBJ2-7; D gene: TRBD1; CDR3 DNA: TGCGCCAGCAGCCCGAGGGTTGTCGGGACAGGGCTCCACGAGCAGTACTTC; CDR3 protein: CASSPRVVGTGLHEQYF
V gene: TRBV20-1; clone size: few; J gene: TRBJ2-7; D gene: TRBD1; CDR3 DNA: TGCAGTGCCGCCCAGCGGGACAGGGGCCCTTACGGGTCCTACGAGCAGTACTTC; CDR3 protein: CSAAQRDRGPYGSYEQYF
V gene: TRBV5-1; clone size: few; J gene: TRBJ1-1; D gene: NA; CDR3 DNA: TGCGCCAGCAGCCCGGAAGGGTACTTGAACACTGAAGCTTTCTTT; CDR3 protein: CASSPEGYLNTEAFF
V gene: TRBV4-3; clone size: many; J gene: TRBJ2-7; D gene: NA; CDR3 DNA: TGCGCCAGCAGCCAAGTGGGCTCCTACGAGCAGTACTTC; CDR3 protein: CASSQVGSYEQYF
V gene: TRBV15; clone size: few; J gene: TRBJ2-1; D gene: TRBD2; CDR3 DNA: TGTGCCAGCGGTGTTAGCGGGAACCTTCTTGAGCAGTTCTTC; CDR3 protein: CASGVSGNLLEQFF
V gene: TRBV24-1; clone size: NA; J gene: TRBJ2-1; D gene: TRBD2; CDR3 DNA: TGTGCCACCAGTGATGTCGCGGGAGTTGGGGTGGATGAGCAGTTCTTC; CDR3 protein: CATSDVAGVGVDEQFF
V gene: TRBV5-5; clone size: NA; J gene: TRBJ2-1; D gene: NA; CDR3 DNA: TGTGCCAGCAGCCCCGGGGTGAGTCAGGACAATGAGCAGTTCTTC; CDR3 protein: CASSPGVSQDNEQFF
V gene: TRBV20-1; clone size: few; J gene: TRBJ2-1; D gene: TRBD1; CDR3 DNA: TGCAGTGCTAGAGATCCCTTCCCGACAGGGTACAATGAGCAGTTCTTC; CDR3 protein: CSARDPFPTGYNEQFF
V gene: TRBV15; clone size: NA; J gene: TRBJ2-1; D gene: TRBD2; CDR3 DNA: TGTGCCACCAGCTCCGGGACTAGCTACTACAATGAGCAGTTCTTC; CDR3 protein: CATSSGTSYYNEQFF
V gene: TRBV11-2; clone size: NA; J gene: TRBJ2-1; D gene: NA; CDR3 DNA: TGTGCCAGCAGCCCCGGGTATACTGGAAATGAGCAGTTCTTC; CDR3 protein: CASSPGYTGNEQFF
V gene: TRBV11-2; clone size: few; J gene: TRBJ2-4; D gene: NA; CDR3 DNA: TGTGCCAGCAGCCGAGGGGGGGCCAAAAACATTCAGTACTTC; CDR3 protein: CASSRGGAKNIQYF
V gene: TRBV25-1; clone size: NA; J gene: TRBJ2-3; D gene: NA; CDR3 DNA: TGTGCCAGCAGTGACGGCAGGGGAAACACAGATACGCAGTATTTT; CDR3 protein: CASSDGRGNTDTQYF
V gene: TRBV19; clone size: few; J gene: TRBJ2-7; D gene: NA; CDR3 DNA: TGTGCCAGCGCCGGGAGCAGGGGCGGCGAGCAGTACTTC; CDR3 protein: CASAGSRGGEQYF
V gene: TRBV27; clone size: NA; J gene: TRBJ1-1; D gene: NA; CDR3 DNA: TGTGCCAGCAGTTTATCTTGGTTCTCTCGAACTGAAGCTTTCTTT; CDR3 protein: CASSLSWFSRTEAFF
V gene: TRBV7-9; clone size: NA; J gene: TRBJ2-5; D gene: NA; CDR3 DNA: TGTGCCAGCAGCTTAGGGTATTCGGAGAGTGGGACCCAGTACTTC; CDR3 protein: CASSLGYSESGTQYF
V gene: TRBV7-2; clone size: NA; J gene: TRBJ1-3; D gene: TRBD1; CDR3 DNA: TGTGCCAGCAGCCACAGGGGCCTACCTGGAAACACCATATATTTT; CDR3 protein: CASSHRGLPGNTIYF
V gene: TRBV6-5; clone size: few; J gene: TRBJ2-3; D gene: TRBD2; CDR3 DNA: TGTGCCAGCAGTTCGCGGGGGGCCAGTGAAGATACGCAGTATTTT; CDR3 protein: CASSSRGASEDTQYF
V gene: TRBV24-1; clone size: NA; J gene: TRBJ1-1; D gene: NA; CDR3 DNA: TGTGCCACCAGTGATGGTCGGGGAAGGGAATTTGAAGCTTTCTTT; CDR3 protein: CATSDGRGREFEAFF
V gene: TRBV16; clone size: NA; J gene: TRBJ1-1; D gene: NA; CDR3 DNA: TGTGCCAGCAGCCAATCCGAGGGCACTGAAGCTTTCTTT; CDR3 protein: CASSQSEGTEAFF
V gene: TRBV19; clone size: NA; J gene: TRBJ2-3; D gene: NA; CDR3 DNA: TGTGCCTCTCGGGAGCGGAGCACAGATACGCAGTATTTT; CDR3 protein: CASRERSTDTQYF
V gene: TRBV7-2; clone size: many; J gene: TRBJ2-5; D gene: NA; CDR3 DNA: TGTGCCAGCCGCCGGGGGCAAGAGACCCAGTACTTC; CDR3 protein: CASRRGQETQYF
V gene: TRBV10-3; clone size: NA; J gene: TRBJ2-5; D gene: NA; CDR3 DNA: TGTGCCATCAGTGACGTGCCGTCCGCGAAGACCCAGTACTTC; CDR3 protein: CAISDVPSAKTQYF
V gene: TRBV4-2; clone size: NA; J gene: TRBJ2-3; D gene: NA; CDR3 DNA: TGTGCCAGCAGCCAGGGGACTTCAGAGACGCAGTATTTT; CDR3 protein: CASSQGTSETQYF
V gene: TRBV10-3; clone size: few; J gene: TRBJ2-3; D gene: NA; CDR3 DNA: TGTGCCATCAGTGGGGACACAGATACGCAGTATTTT; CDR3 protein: CAISGDTDTQYF
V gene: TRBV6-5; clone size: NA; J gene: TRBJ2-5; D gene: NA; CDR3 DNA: TGTGCCAGCAGTTACTCGGTGGGCACGGCAATGGTGACCCAGTACTTC; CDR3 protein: CASSYSVGTAMVTQYF
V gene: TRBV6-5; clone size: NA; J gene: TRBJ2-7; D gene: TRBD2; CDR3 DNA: TGTGCCAGCAGCCGCCGGACTAGCGGGAGGATTTACGAGCAGTACTTC; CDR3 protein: CASSRRTSGRIYEQYF
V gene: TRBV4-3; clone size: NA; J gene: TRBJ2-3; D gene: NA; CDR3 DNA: TGCGCCAGCAGCCAAGATGGGGGGTTGACAGATACGCAGTATTTT; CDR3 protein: CASSQDGGLTDTQYF
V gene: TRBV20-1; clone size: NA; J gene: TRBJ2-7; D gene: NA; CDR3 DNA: TGCAGTGCTAGACGGGGATGGGAGCAGTACTTC; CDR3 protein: CSARRGWEQYF
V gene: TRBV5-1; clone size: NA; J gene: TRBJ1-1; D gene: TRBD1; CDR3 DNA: TGCGCCAGCAGCTTCGGTCAGGGGGCCCCGAACACTGAAGCTTTCTTT; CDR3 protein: CASSFGQGAPNTEAFF
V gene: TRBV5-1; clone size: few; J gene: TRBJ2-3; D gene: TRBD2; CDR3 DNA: TGCGCCAGCAGCTATAGCGGGAGGACAACAGATACGCAGTATTTT; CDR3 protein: CASSYSGRTTDTQYF
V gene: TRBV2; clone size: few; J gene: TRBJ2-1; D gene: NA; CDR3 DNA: TGTGCCAGCAGTGAAGGCCGGGCCCCCTACAATGAGCAGTTCTTC; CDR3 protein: CASSEGRAPYNEQFF
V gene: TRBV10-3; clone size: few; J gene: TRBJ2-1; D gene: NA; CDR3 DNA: TGTGCCATCAGTGAGTTGTCAACCCACCACAATGAGCAGTTCTTC; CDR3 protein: CAISELSTHHNEQFF
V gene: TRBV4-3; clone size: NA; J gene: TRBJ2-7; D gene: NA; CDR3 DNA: TGCGCCAGCAGCCAAACAGGGATCCCCTCCTACGAGCAGTACTTC; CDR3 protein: CASSQTGIPSYEQYF
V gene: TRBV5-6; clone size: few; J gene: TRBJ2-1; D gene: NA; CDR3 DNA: TGTGCCAGCAGCTTGTCCCCTGAGCAGTTCTTC; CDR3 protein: CASSLSPEQFF
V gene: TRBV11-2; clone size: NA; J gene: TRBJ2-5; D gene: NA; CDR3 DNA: TGTGCCAGCAGTGGACGGAGCCAAGAGACCCAGTACTTC; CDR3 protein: CASSGRSQETQYF
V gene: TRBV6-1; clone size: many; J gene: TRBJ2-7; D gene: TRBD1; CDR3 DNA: TGTGCCAGCAGTGTCGGACAGGGGGACTACGAGCAGTACTTC; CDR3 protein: CASSVGQGDYEQYF
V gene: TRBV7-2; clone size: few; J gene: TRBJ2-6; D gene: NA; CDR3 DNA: TGTGCCAGCATCCCCTCGGGGGGGGCCAACGTCCTGACTTTC; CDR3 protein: CASIPSGGANVLTF
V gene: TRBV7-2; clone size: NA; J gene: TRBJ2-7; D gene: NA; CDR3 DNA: TGTGCCAGCAGCCGGGAGAGGGGGGAGCAGTACTTC; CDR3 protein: CASSRERGEQYF
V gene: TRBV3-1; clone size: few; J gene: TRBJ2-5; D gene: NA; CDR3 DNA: TGTGCCAGCAGGGGGGACTTCCAAGAGACCCAGTACTTC; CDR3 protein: CASRGDFQETQYF
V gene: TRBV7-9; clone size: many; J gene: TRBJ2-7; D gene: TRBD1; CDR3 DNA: TGTGCCAGCAGCTCCGACAGGGGGAGCTCCTACGAGCAGTACTTC; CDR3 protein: CASSSDRGSSYEQYF
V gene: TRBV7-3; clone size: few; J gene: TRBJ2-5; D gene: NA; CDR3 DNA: TGTGCCAGCAGCTTTGCTATTCAGGAGACCCAGTACTTC; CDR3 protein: CASSFAIQETQYF
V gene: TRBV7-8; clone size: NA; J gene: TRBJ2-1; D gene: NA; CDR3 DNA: TGTGCCAGCAGCCCGGACTCACACAATGAGCAGTTCTTC; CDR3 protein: CASSPDSHNEQFF
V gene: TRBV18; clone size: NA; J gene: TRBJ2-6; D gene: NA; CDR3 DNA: TGTGCCAGCTCATCCAAGGAACAGGGAGTTGGGGCCAACGTCCTGACTTTC; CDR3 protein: CASSSKEQGVGANVLTF
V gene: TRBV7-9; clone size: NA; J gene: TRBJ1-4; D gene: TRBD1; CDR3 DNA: TGTGCCAGCAGCCCACAGGGGGCGAGGAATGAAAAACTGTTTTTT; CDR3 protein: CASSPQGARNEKLFF
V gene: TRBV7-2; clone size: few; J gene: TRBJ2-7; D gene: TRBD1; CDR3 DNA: TGTGCCAGCAGCTTAGGGACAGGGCTTCCCAAGACCTACGAGCAGTACTTC; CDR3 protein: CASSLGTGLPKTYEQYF
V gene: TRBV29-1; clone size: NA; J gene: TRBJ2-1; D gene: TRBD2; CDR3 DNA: TGCAGCGTTGACATGGGACTAGCGGCATACAATGAGCAGTTCTTC; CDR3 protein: CSVDMGLAAYNEQFF
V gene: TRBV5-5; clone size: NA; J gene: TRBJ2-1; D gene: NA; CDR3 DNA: TGTGCCAGCAGCTTGGGAAGGGGACTCTATTACAATGAGCAGTTCTTC; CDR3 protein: CASSLGRGLYYNEQFF
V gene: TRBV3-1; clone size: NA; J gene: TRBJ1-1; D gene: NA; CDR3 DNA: TGTGCCAGCAGCCAAGTAGATCCGGGTGGTGAAGCTTTCTTT; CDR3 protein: CASSQVDPGGEAFF
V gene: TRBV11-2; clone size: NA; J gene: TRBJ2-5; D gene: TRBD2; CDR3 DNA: TGTGCCAGCAGCTTAACTAGCGGAGAAGAGACCCAGTACTTC; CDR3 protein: CASSLTSGEETQYF
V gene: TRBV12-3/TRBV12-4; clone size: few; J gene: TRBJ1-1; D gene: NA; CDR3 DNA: TGTGCCAGCAGTTTGGGGGCTGGGACTGAAGCTTTCTTT; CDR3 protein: CASSLGAGTEAFF
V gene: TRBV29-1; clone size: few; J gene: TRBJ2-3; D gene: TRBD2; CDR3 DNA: TGCAGCGTTGCTCGCGGGGGTAGCACAGATACGCAGTATTTT; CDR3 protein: CSVARGGSTDTQYF
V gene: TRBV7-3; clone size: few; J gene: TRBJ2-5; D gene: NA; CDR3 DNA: TGTGCCAGCAGCTCGGGATTCCTTAGCACCCAGTACTTC; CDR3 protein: CASSSGFLSTQYF
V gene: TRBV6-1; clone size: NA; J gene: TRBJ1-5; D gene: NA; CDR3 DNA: TGTGCCAGCAGTCCGGACAGAGTGGGAGCCTGGCAGCCCCAGCATTTT; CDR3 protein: CASSPDRVGAWQPQHF
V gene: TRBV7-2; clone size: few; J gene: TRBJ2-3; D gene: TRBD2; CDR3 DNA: TGTGCCAGCAGCTTCATAGCGGGAGGGAGCACAGATACGCAGTATTTT; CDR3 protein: CASSFIAGGSTDTQYF